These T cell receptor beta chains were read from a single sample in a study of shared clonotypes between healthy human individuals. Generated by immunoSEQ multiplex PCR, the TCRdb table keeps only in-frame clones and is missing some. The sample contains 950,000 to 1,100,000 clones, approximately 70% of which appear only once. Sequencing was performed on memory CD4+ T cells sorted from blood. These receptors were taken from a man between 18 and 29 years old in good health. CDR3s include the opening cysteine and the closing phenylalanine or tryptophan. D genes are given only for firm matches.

CASSIQGGETQYF,TRBV6-5,TRBD1
CASSLDMKGAAGELFF,TRBV7-2,TRBD1
CAWSAHFNTIYF,TRBV30,NA
CAWAGGFQETQYF,TRBV30,TRBD2
CASQTSGEKQETQYF,TRBV5-1,TRBD2
CASKRGITTGELFF,TRBV2,TRBD2
CASTLTPDRDSDTQYF,TRBV21-1,NA
CASSLSLAGGLGEQFF,TRBV11-2,TRBD2
CASSLAMSQADTQYF,TRBV5-1,NA
CASSDQAGGYNEQFF,TRBV6-4,TRBD2
CASSEYRQGRNGYTF,TRBV25-1,TRBD1
CASSPTGGDGKPQHF,TRBV4-1,TRBD1
CASSLTGGENSPLHF,TRBV6-5,TRBD1
CASSVFGEQYF,TRBV2,NA
CASSQDRGYGYTF,TRBV11-2,TRBD1
CASSLGQANNSPLHF,TRBV28,NA
CASSLGRQVQETQYF,TRBV7-9,NA
CASSQDSQRGGAKNIQYF,TRBV4-2,NA
CASSLDPYSTDTQYF,TRBV5-1,NA
CSVEWGFGDTQYF,TRBV29-1,NA
CASSRVEGVNTEAFF,TRBV9,NA
CASSRDSFPEQYF,TRBV18,TRBD1
CASSYDREQYF,TRBV6-5,NA
CASSQEEGRLTGYTF,TRBV7-2,NA
CASSMQGYYNEQFF,TRBV28,NA
CASSFTGTNYGYTF,TRBV5-6,NA
CASSRDSTYNGYTF,TRBV6-1,TRBD1
CASSDVRGGRGYTF,TRBV2,TRBD1